These 2 T cell receptor beta chains originate from one sample sequenced in a study of regulatory T cells in long-lasting Graves disease. Time point: newly diagnosed GD, antithyroid drugs for less than 3 months. Following extraction of RNA from PBMCs, that RNA was used to make the TCR library. Arm-PCR with iRepertoire HTBI primers amplified the CDR3 regions for these TCR beta libraries. TCRdb independently ran MiXCR on the multiplex PCR reads; one entry per CDR3 protein. The repertoire includes roughly 500,000 distinct CDR3 sequences, less than 15% of them detected once, and 8% to 10% sits in the top ten. This sample also appeared in a second study, on T cells in Graves' hyperthyroidism and ophthalmopathy.

The sample was peripheral blood mononuclear cells (PBMCs), taken at new diagnosis, from a patient treated with antithyroid drugs. The source of these receptors is a man aged 25-45 years with Graves disease.

This clonotype has at least ten counts. The gene calls are TRBV29-1 and TRBJ2-7, with 15 nucleotides matching TRBD2. This CDR3 has 15 amino acids. V lost 6 bases to trimming and J lost 6 bases; unmatched junction nucleotides: 9. CDR1 is SQVTM, CDR2 ANQGSEA, per germline. This chain's CDR3 is CSVGLAGGIGREQYF. The CDR3 DNA reads TGCAGCGTAGGACTAGCGGGAGGGATTGGACGCGAGCAGTACTTC.

The chain employs TRBV7-9 and TRBJ2-1; D tentatively fits TRBD1 or TRBD2 (5 bases each). Germline CDR1 reads SEHNR; CDR2 reads FQNEAQ (reference sequence). Trimming removed 5 bases from V and 9 bases from J, with 20 bases in between. The CDR3 is 15 residues long. CDR3 region: CASSPGTARGSEQFF. DNA of the CDR3: TGTGCCAGCAGCCCCGGGACGGCCCGAGGTAGTGAGCAGTTCTTC.